This T cell receptor (beta chain) was found in a study of shared clonotypes between healthy human individuals. General study points: The study found roughly 5.3% of naive CD4 clonotypes shared across four donors. Larger estimated richness was generally seen in naive subsets than in memory subsets.

Germline V gene data show CDR1 as LGHNA and CDR2 as YSLEER. Trimming took 3 bases from V and 4 from J; bases not matched to a gene: 8. The CDR3 runs to 16 residues. Worth noting for this clone: No antigen is known for it.

It was across several immunoSEQ plates that each subset's genomic DNA was evenly split. The input for sorted-subset replicate PCRs was around 0.2 ug DNA, 25,000 to 35,000 T cell genomes. The assay was immunoSEQ multiplex PCR, and TCRdb's table has in-frame clones only and misses some. The table records around 2,000,000 clones, 85% to 95% of them present only once. Material: naive CD4+ T cells sorted from blood. Stated subset: CD45RA+ positively selected. The V and J genes are TRBV4-3 and TRBJ2-3, with 9 bases lining up with TRBD1. This clonotype was obtained from a man aged 18 to 29 in good health. In nucleotides, the CDR3 is TGCGCCAGCAGCCAGGCACACAGGGGGCCGGCAGATACGCAGTATTTT. Its protein is CASSQAHRGPADTQYF.